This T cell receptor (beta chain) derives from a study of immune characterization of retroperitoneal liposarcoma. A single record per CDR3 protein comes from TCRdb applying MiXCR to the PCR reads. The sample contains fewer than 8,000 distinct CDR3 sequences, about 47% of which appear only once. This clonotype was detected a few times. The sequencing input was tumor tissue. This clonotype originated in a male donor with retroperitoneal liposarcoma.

In nucleotides, the CDR3 is TGTGCCAGCAGTTACATGAAAGATACCGGGACAGCTTTCGAGCAGTTCTTC. It specifies CASSYMKDTGTAFEQFF. This chain links TRBV6-5 with TRBJ2-1; the match to TRBD1 covers 7 bases. There are 17 residues in the CDR3. V lost 2 bases, J lost 10 bases, and 17 bases stayed unmatched. In germline, CDR1 is MNHEY, CDR2 SVGAGI.